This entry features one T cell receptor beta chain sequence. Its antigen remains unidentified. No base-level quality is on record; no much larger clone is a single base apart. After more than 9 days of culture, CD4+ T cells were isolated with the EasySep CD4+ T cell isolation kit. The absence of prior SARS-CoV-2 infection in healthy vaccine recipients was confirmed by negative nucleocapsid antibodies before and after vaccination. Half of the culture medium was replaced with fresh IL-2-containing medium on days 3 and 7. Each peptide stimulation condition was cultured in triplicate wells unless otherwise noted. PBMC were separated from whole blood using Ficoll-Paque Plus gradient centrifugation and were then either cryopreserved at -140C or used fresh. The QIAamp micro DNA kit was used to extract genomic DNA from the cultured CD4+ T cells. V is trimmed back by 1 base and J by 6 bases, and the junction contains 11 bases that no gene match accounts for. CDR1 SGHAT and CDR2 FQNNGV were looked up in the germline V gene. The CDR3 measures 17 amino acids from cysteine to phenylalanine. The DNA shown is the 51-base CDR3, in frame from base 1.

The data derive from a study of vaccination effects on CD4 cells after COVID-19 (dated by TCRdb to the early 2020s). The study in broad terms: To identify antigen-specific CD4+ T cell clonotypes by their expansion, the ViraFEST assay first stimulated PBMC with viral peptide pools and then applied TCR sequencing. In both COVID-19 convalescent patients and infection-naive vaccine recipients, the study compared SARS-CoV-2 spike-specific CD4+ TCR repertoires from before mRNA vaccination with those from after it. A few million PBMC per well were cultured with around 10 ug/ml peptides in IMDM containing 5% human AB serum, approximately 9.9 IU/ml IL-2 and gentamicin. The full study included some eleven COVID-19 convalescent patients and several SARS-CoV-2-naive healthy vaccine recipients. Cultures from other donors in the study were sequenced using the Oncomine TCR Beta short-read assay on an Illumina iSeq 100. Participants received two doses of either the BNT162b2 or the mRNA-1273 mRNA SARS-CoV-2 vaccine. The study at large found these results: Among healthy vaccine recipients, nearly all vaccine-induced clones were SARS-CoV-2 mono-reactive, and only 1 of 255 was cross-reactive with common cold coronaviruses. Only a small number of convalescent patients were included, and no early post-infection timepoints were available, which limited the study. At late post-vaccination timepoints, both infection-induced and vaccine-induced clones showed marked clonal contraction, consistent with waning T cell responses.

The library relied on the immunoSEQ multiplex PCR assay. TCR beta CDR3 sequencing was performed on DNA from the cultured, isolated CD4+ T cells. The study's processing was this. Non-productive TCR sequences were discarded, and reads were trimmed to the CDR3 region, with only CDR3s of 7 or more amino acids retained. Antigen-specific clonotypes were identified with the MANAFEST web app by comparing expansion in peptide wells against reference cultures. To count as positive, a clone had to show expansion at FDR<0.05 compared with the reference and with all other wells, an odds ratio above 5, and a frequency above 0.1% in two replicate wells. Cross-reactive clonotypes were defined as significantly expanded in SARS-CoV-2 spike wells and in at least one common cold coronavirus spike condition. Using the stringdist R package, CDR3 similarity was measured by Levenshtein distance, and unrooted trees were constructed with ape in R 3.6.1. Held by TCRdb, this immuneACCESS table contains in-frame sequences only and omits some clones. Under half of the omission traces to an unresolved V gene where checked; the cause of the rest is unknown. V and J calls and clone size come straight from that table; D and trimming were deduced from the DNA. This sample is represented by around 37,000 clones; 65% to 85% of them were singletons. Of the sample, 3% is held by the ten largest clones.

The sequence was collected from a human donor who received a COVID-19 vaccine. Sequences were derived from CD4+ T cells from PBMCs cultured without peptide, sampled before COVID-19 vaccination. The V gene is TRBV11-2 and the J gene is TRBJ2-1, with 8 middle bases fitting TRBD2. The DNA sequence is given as TGTGCCAGCAGCTTAGTGGCGGGACTAGGAAGGCTCAATGAGCAGTTCTTC. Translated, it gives CASSLVAGLGRLNEQFF.